Listed below are T cell receptor beta chains from one sample, sequenced in a study of cytomegalovirus exposure and HLA in healthy donors. Some clones are missing from TCRdb's copy, which holds only in-frame ones; the method was immunoSEQ multiplex PCR. The table shows 170,000 or so clones, with 65% to 85% occurring only once. Sample: PBMCs. Receptor source: a male donor in good health and CMV-seropositive. CDR3s include the opening cysteine and the closing phenylalanine or tryptophan. Fields, in order: J gene, V gene, D gene, clone size, CDR3 protein, CDR3 DNA. D genes are given only for firm matches. A row's size may be missing; if present it is once, few, many or a size class.

J gene: TRBJ2-7; V gene: TRBV27; D gene: NA; clone size: NA; CDR3 protein: CASSPANRSPYEQYF; CDR3 DNA: TGTGCCAGCAGTCCCGCCAACAGGAGCCCCTACGAGCAGTACTTC
J gene: TRBJ2-2; V gene: TRBV29-1; D gene: NA; clone size: NA; CDR3 protein: CSVEDAGSGELFF; CDR3 DNA: TGCAGCGTTGAAGACGCAGGGTCCGGGGAGCTGTTTTTT
J gene: TRBJ2-2; V gene: TRBV7-2; D gene: TRBD1; clone size: NA; CDR3 protein: CASSLTGAANTGELFF; CDR3 DNA: TGTGCCAGCAGCTTAACAGGGGCAGCGAACACCGGGGAGCTGTTTTTT
J gene: TRBJ2-3; V gene: TRBV7-3; D gene: TRBD2; clone size: NA; CDR3 protein: CASSFRDYTDTQYF; CDR3 DNA: TGTGCCAGCAGCTTCCGGGACTACACAGATACGCAGTATTTT
J gene: TRBJ2-1; V gene: TRBV9; D gene: TRBD2; clone size: NA; CDR3 protein: CASSVGTSTDEQFF; CDR3 DNA: TGTGCCAGCAGCGTGGGGACTAGTACGGATGAGCAGTTCTTC
J gene: TRBJ2-3; V gene: TRBV6-6; D gene: TRBD2; clone size: few; CDR3 protein: CASSPTSVPSDTQYF; CDR3 DNA: TGTGCCAGCAGTCCGACTAGCGTCCCGTCAGATACGCAGTATTTT
J gene: TRBJ2-3; V gene: TRBV5-1; D gene: TRBD2; clone size: NA; CDR3 protein: CASGTSGSATDTQYF; CDR3 DNA: TGCGCCAGCGGAACTAGCGGGAGCGCCACAGATACGCAGTATTTT
J gene: TRBJ2-3; V gene: TRBV19; D gene: NA; clone size: few; CDR3 protein: CASRGILHTDTQYF; CDR3 DNA: TGTGCCAGTAGGGGCATCCTCCACACAGATACGCAGTATTTT
J gene: TRBJ2-7; V gene: TRBV7-9; D gene: NA; clone size: once; CDR3 protein: CASSMSTGVRYEQYF; CDR3 DNA: TGTGCCAGCAGCATGAGTACGGGAGTACGGTACGAGCAGTACTTC
J gene: TRBJ1-3; V gene: TRBV5-1; D gene: NA; clone size: NA; CDR3 protein: CATRVDSGNTIYF; CDR3 DNA: TGCGCCACCCGCGTTGACTCTGGAAACACCATATATTTT
J gene: TRBJ1-2; V gene: TRBV11-2; D gene: NA; clone size: NA; CDR3 protein: CASSFSTDFLYGYTF; CDR3 DNA: TGTGCCAGCAGCTTTTCGACGGACTTCCTCTATGGCTACACCTTC
J gene: TRBJ1-5; V gene: TRBV29-1; D gene: TRBD1; clone size: NA; CDR3 protein: CSVVTGVGPQHF; CDR3 DNA: TGCAGCGTTGTTACAGGGGTTGGGCCCCAGCATTTT
J gene: TRBJ2-7; V gene: TRBV5-6; D gene: NA; clone size: NA; CDR3 protein: CASRVQDSYEQYF; CDR3 DNA: TGTGCCAGCCGAGTACAGGACTCCTACGAGCAGTACTTC
J gene: TRBJ2-5; V gene: TRBV7-2; D gene: NA; clone size: NA; CDR3 protein: CASTQSPETQYF; CDR3 DNA: TGTGCCAGCACCCAGTCCCCGGAGACCCAGTACTTC
J gene: TRBJ1-2; V gene: TRBV9; D gene: TRBD1; clone size: NA; CDR3 protein: CASSMPRGQSDYGYTF; CDR3 DNA: TGTGCCAGCAGCATGCCCAGGGGACAGTCCGACTATGGCTACACCTTC
J gene: TRBJ2-1; V gene: TRBV28; D gene: TRBD2; clone size: NA; CDR3 protein: CASSPPGLAGKYNEQFF; CDR3 DNA: TGTGCCAGCAGCCCCCCAGGACTAGCGGGAAAGTACAATGAGCAGTTCTTC
J gene: TRBJ1-5; V gene: TRBV19; D gene: NA; clone size: NA; CDR3 protein: CASSIGLDGGRQPQHF; CDR3 DNA: TGTGCCAGTAGTATAGGTTTAGACGGGGGTCGGCAGCCCCAGCATTTT
J gene: TRBJ1-3; V gene: TRBV7-2; D gene: NA; clone size: NA; CDR3 protein: CASSLSSISGNTIYF; CDR3 DNA: TGTGCCAGCAGCTTAAGCTCAATCTCTGGAAACACCATATATTTT
J gene: TRBJ2-6; V gene: TRBV7-9; D gene: TRBD1; clone size: NA; CDR3 protein: CASSLGTGGIGANVLTF; CDR3 DNA: TGTGCCAGCAGCTTAGGGACAGGGGGCATTGGGGCCAACGTCCTGACTTTC
J gene: TRBJ2-7; V gene: TRBV14; D gene: TRBD1; clone size: few; CDR3 protein: CASSPSGQGPYEQYF; CDR3 DNA: TGTGCCAGCAGCCCCTCGGGACAGGGCCCCTACGAGCAGTACTTC
J gene: TRBJ2-2; V gene: TRBV14; D gene: NA; clone size: NA; CDR3 protein: CASSQDRTGRFTGELFF; CDR3 DNA: TGTGCCAGCAGCCAAGATAGAACAGGCAGGTTCACCGGGGAGCTGTTTTTT
J gene: TRBJ1-5; V gene: TRBV29-1; D gene: NA; clone size: NA; CDR3 protein: CSAGPGGNQPQHF; CDR3 DNA: TGCAGCGCGGGACCAGGGGGCAATCAGCCCCAGCATTTT
J gene: TRBJ2-3; V gene: TRBV11-3; D gene: NA; clone size: once; CDR3 protein: CASSFQSDTQYF; CDR3 DNA: TGTGCCAGCAGCTTCCAATCAGATACGCAGTATTTT
J gene: TRBJ2-3; V gene: TRBV4-1; D gene: TRBD2; clone size: NA; CDR3 protein: CASSPQPLASGRYVDTQYF; CDR3 DNA: TGCGCCAGCAGCCCCCAACCCCTGGCTAGCGGGAGGTATGTAGATACGCAGTATTTT
J gene: TRBJ2-1; V gene: TRBV27; D gene: TRBD2; clone size: once; CDR3 protein: CASRKREVDEQFF; CDR3 DNA: TGTGCCAGCAGGAAGCGGGAGGTCGATGAGCAGTTCTTC
J gene: TRBJ1-6; V gene: TRBV30; D gene: TRBD1; clone size: NA; CDR3 protein: CAWRKQGIGWNSPLHF; CDR3 DNA: TGTGCCTGGAGGAAACAGGGGATTGGTTGGAATTCACCCCTCCACTTT
J gene: TRBJ2-5; V gene: TRBV9; D gene: NA; clone size: NA; CDR3 protein: CASSGGNRQETQYF; CDR3 DNA: TGTGCCAGCAGCGGAGGTAATCGTCAAGAGACCCAGTACTTC
J gene: TRBJ1-2; V gene: TRBV27; D gene: TRBD1; clone size: NA; CDR3 protein: CASRETGGAGYTF; CDR3 DNA: TGTGCCAGCAGGGAGACAGGGGGCGCCGGCTACACCTTC
J gene: TRBJ2-7; V gene: TRBV10-2; D gene: TRBD2; clone size: NA; CDR3 protein: CASRMSGTSGYEQYF; CDR3 DNA: TGCGCCAGCAGAATGTCCGGGACTAGCGGATACGAGCAGTACTTC
J gene: TRBJ1-5; V gene: TRBV5-6; D gene: TRBD1; clone size: NA; CDR3 protein: CASSLQGFMEPQHF; CDR3 DNA: TGTGCCAGCAGTTTACAGGGGTTCATGGAGCCCCAGCATTTT
J gene: TRBJ2-3; V gene: TRBV28; D gene: TRBD2; clone size: NA; CDR3 protein: CASARREVGTDTQYF; CDR3 DNA: TGTGCCAGCGCTCGGCGGGAGGTCGGCACAGATACGCAGTATTTT
J gene: TRBJ1-4; V gene: TRBV9; D gene: NA; clone size: NA; CDR3 protein: CASSVRGVTNEKLFF; CDR3 DNA: TGTGCCAGCAGCGTCCGGGGGGTCACTAATGAAAAACTGTTTTTT
J gene: TRBJ1-1; V gene: TRBV18; D gene: NA; clone size: NA; CDR3 protein: CASSPQVGPGSEAFF; CDR3 DNA: TGTGCCAGCTCACCACAAGTCGGTCCAGGATCTGAAGCTTTCTTT
J gene: TRBJ2-2; V gene: TRBV5-1; D gene: TRBD2; clone size: NA; CDR3 protein: CASSFQGRANTGELFF; CDR3 DNA: TGCGCCAGCAGCTTTCAAGGGAGGGCCAACACCGGGGAGCTGTTTTTT
J gene: TRBJ1-4; V gene: TRBV7-2; D gene: NA; clone size: NA; CDR3 protein: CASRGEGLGGEKLFF; CDR3 DNA: TGTGCCAGCAGGGGCGAGGGACTAGGGGGTGAAAAACTGTTTTTT
J gene: TRBJ2-3; V gene: TRBV5-6; D gene: TRBD1; clone size: NA; CDR3 protein: CASSRDRDTQYF; CDR3 DNA: TGTGCCAGCAGCCGGGACAGAGATACGCAGTATTTT
J gene: TRBJ2-1; V gene: TRBV28; D gene: TRBD1; clone size: once; CDR3 protein: CASSRHRGYYNEQFF; CDR3 DNA: TGTGCCAGCAGCCGGCACAGGGGGTATTACAATGAGCAGTTCTTC
J gene: TRBJ2-3; V gene: TRBV28; D gene: TRBD2; clone size: NA; CDR3 protein: CASSSGTSGYTDTQYF; CDR3 DNA: TGTGCCAGCAGTTCCGGGACTAGCGGGTACACAGATACGCAGTATTTT
J gene: TRBJ2-1; V gene: TRBV4-3; D gene: TRBD2; clone size: NA; CDR3 protein: CASSRRTSGYNGQFF; CDR3 DNA: TGCGCCAGCAGCCGCCGAACTAGCGGCTACAATGGGCAGTTCTTC
J gene: TRBJ1-2; V gene: TRBV6-5; D gene: NA; clone size: NA; CDR3 protein: CASKQPNYGYTF; CDR3 DNA: TGTGCCAGCAAACAGCCTAACTATGGCTACACCTTC